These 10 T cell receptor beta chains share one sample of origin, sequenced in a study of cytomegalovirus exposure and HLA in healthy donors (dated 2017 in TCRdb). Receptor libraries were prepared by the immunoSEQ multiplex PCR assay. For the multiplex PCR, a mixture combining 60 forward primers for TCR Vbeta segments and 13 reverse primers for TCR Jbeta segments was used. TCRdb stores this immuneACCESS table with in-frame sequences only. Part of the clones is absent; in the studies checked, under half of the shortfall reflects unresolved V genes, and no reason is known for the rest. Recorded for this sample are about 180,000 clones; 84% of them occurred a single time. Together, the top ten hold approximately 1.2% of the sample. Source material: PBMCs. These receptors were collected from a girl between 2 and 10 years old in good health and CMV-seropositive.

The CDR3 DNA reads as TGTGCCAGCAGCCCCCGGGAGGGTGCGGCCATTGAGCAGTTCTTC. This translates into CASSPREGAAIEQFF. V usage is TRBV9 and J usage is TRBJ2-1; 8 bases are a match to TRBD2. Germline CDR1 SGDLS, CDR2 YYNGEE. J was trimmed by 9 bases and V by 4 bases; bases with no gene match: 12. The CDR3 sequence is 15 residues long.

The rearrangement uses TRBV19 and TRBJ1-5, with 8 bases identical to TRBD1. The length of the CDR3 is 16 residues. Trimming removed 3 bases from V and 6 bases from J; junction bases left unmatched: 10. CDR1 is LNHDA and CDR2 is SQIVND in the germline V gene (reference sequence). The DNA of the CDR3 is TGTGCCAGTAGTATTGGCGCAACAGGGGGAGGTCAGCCCCAGCATTTT. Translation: CASSIGATGGGQPQHF.

The CDR3 DNA sequence: TGTGCCAGCAGTTCAGAAACACTTACAACCGGGACAGGGGGTGTTAGGCAGTACTTC. Translation gives CASSSETLTTGTGGVRQYF. The chain joins TRBV28 to TRBJ2-7; 11 nucleotides align to TRBD1. The trim removed 4 bases at V and 9 bases at J, leaving 23 bases unmatched. There are 19 residues in the CDR3. Germline V CDR1 and CDR2: MDHEN, SYDVKM.

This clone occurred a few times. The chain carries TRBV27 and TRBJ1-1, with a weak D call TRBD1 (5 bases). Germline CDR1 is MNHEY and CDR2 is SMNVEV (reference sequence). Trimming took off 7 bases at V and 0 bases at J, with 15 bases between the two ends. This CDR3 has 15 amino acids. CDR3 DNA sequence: TGTGCCAGCACCCTTAAGAGACAGTTGAACACTGAAGCTTTCTTT. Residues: CASTLKRQLNTEAFF.

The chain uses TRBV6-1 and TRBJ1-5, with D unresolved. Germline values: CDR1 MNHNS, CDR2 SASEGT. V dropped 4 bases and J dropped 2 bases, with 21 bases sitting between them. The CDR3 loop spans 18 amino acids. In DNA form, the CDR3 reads TGTGCCAGCAGTGTTTTTTTCCTGTCCGGGGTGGGCAATCAGCCCCAGCATTTT. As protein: CASSVFFLSGVGNQPQHF.

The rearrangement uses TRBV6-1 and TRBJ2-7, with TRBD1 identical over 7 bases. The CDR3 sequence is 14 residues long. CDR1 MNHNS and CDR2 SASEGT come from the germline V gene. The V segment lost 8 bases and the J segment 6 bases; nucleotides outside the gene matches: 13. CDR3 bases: TGTGCCAGCCGGACCGACAGGGTTTCTATCGAGCAGTACTTC. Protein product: CASRTDRVSIEQYF.

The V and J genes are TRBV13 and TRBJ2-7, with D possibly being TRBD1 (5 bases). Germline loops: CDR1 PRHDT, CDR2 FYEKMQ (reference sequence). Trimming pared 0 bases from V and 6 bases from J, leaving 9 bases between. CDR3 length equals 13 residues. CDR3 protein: CASSLGQGLEQYF. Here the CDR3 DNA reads TGTGCCAGCAGCTTAGGTCAGGGCCTCGAGCAGTACTTC.

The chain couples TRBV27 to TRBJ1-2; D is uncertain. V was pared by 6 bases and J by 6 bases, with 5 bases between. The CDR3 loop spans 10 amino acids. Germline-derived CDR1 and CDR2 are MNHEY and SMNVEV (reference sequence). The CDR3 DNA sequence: TGTGCCAGCAGAAGCCATGGCTACACCTTC. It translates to CASRSHGYTF.

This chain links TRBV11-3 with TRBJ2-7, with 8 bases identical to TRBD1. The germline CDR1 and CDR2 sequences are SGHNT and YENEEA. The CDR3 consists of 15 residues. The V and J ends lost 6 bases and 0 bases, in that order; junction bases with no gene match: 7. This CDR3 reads CASSLTGVDSYEQYF. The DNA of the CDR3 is TGTGCCAGCAGTCTGACAGGGGTCGACTCCTACGAGCAGTACTTC.

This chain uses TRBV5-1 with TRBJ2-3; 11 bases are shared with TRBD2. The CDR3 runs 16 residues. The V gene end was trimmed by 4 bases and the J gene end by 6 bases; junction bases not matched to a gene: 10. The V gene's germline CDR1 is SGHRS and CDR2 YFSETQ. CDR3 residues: CASSTGTSGGGDTQYF. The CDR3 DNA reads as TGCGCCAGCAGCACCGGGACTAGCGGTGGTGGGGATACGCAGTATTTT. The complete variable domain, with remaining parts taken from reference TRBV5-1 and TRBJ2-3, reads KAGVTQTPRYLIKTRGQQVTLSCSPISGHRSVSWYQQTPGQGLQFLFEYFSETQRNKGNFPGRFSGRQFSNSRSEMNVSTLELGDSALYLCASSTGTSGGGDTQYFGPGTRLTVL.